Following are 22 T cell receptor beta chains from one sample sequenced in a study of shared clonotypes between healthy human individuals. This table comes from immunoSEQ multiplex PCR, and its TCRdb copy is limited to in-frame clones, with some not included. The sample shows around 580,000 clones, 98% of them seen only once. Naive CD8 cells lacked CD45RO, underwent positive selection for CCR7 and left out terminally differentiated effector memory CD45RA+ cells. The sample was naive CD8+ T cells sorted from blood. These receptors were obtained from a man younger than 45 in good health.

This clone has only one observation. This rearrangement joins TRBV18 to TRBJ2-5; 9 bases map to TRBD2. V was clipped by 6 bases and J by 3 bases; unmatched bases: 5. The CDR3 is 14 amino acids. CDR1 KGHSH and CDR2 LQKENI come from the germline V gene. As DNA, the CDR3 is TGTGCCAGCTCGAAGATAGCGGGAGAAGAGACCCAGTACTTC. Translating it yields CASSKIAGEETQYF.

A word on this clone: This CDR3 is also generated by other DNA sequences in the sample. The chain combines TRBV6-5 with TRBJ1-1; 7 bases fit TRBD1. The CDR3 totals 14 residues. Germline CDR1 is MNHEY and CDR2 is SVGAGI. V was clipped by 6 bases and J by 0 bases; unmatched bases: 4. The CDR3 DNA reads as TGTGCCAGCAGCTCAGGGGGGTTGAACACTGAAGCTTTCTTT. It encodes CASSSGGLNTEAFF.

The J gene is TRBJ1-1, the V gene TRBV27, with D unclear. The V and J ends lost 7 bases and 1 base respectively, with 16 bases between them. Germline V gene lookup returns CDR1 MNHEY and CDR2 SMNVEV (reference sequence). This CDR3 has 15 amino acids. The CDR3 spells CASNNHFGPNTEAFF. In DNA, the CDR3 is TGTGCCAGCAATAATCACTTTGGACCGAACACTGAAGCTTTCTTT.

The genes are TRBV14 and TRBJ2-2; the D call may be TRBD1 or TRBD2 (5 bases each). V gave up 5 bases and J gave up 1 base, with 11 bases separating them. The CDR3 consists of 15 residues. Germline V gene lookup returns CDR1 SGHDN and CDR2 FVKESK. The CDR3 sequence: CASSKWDGNTGELFF. DNA for the CDR3: TGTGCCAGCAGCAAATGGGACGGGAACACCGGGGAGCTGTTTTTT.

The chain couples TRBV7-9 to TRBJ2-1; 14 bases are shared with TRBD2. Germline CDR1 SEHNR, CDR2 FQNEAQ (reference sequence). V was clipped by 5 bases and J by 6 bases; unmatched bases: 6. The CDR3 consists of 16 residues. In DNA form, the CDR3 reads TGTGCCAGCAGCCTCTCCGGGACTAGCGGGAGCAATGAGCAGTTCTTC. The encoded protein is CASSLSGTSGSNEQFF.

This chain connects TRBV2 to TRBJ2-7; no firm D call. CDR1 SNHLY and CDR2 FYNNEI come from the germline V gene. Trimming took 3 bases from V and 0 from J, leaving 15 bases between them. This CDR3 comprises 16 residues. CDR3 residues: CASSEFVEPNSYEQYF. CDR3 nucleotide sequence: TGTGCCAGCAGTGAGTTTGTGGAACCGAACTCCTACGAGCAGTACTTC.

The J gene is TRBJ2-7, the V gene TRBV5-1, with 11 bases matching TRBD1. The V segment lost 2 bases and the J segment 3 bases; nucleotides outside the gene matches: 4. The CDR3 consists of 15 residues. Germline CDR1 reads SGHRS; CDR2 reads YFSETQ. The CDR3 nucleotides are TGCGCCAGCAGCTTAACTGGGACAGGGGGCTACGAGCAGTACTTC. Protein: CASSLTGTGGYEQYF.

The rearrangement links TRBV11-2 to TRBJ2-7; D is possibly TRBD2 (7 bases). CDR3 length: 14 residues. Germline CDR1 SGHAT, CDR2 FQNNGV. V was pared by 6 bases and J by 3 bases, with 15 bases between. The CDR3 protein is CASRPPGGFYEQYF. As DNA, the CDR3 is TGTGCCAGCAGGCCCCCGGGGGGCTTCTACGAGCAGTACTTC.

V and J are TRBV5-5 and TRBJ2-1, with D maybe TRBD1 (10 bases). V dropped 3 bases and J dropped 4 bases, with 29 bases sitting between them. This CDR3 comprises 20 residues. Germline lookup yields CDR1 SGHKS and CDR2 YYEKEE (reference sequence). CDR3 protein: CASSSSGTGVSSGAYNEQFF. The CDR3 DNA follows: TGTGCCAGCAGCTCCTCCGGGACAGGGGTATCTAGCGGGGCATACAATGAGCAGTTCTTC.

A word on this clone: In the same sample, other DNA sequences code for this CDR3. The chain couples TRBV6-5 to TRBJ1-5, with D tentatively TRBD1 (5 bases). The CDR3 contains 14 residues. Germline CDR1 is MNHEY and CDR2 is SVGAGI. The germline V and J ends were trimmed by 3 bases and 2 bases, with 8 bases remaining between them. The CDR3 nucleotides read TGTGCCAGCAGTTATCGGGACGGCAATCAGCCCCAGCATTTT. Its protein is CASSYRDGNQPQHF.

The chain recombines TRBV28 with TRBJ2-7; D uncertain. The V end lost 2 bases, the J end lost 4 bases, and 6 bases lay between the germline ends. The germline V gene has CDR1 MDHEN and CDR2 SYDVKM. The CDR3 extends over 12 amino acids. The CDR3 sequence: CASSLPGYEQYF. In DNA, the CDR3 is TGTGCCAGCAGTTTACCCGGGTACGAGCAGTACTTC.

This clone was counted once. This sequence joins TRBV5-6 and TRBJ2-7, with D perhaps given as TRBD1 or TRBD2 (6 bases each). Germline assignment: CDR1 SGHDT and CDR2 YYEEEE. V dropped 1 base and J dropped 5 bases, with 13 bases sitting between them. The CDR3 runs 14 residues. The CDR3 DNA follows: TGTGCCAGCAGCTTGTGGGGGGCTTTACACGAGCAGTACTTC. The encoded protein is CASSLWGALHEQYF.

This rearrangement joins TRBV11-1 to TRBJ2-7, with 9 bases that match TRBD2. There are 15 residues in the CDR3. V shed 0 bases and J 2 bases; nucleotides not matched to a gene: 2. Germline lookup yields CDR1 SGHAT and CDR2 FQDESV (reference sequence). The DNA of the CDR3 is TGTGCCAGCAGCTTAGCTAGCGGGAGTCCCTACGAGCAGTACTTC. Protein: CASSLASGSPYEQYF.

V gene TRBV7-6 combines with J gene TRBJ1-1; D is perhaps TRBD1 (5 bases). The V end lost 1 base, the J end lost 4 bases, and 13 bases lay between the germline ends. This CDR3 has 15 residues. Per the germline V gene, CDR1 is SGHVS and CDR2 is FNYEAQ. CDR3 DNA sequence: TGTGCCAGCAGCTTAGGCATGGGGCAACCCACTGAAGCTTTCTTT. This encodes CASSLGMGQPTEAFF.

The chain employs TRBV13 and TRBJ2-7; D is possibly TRBD1 or TRBD2 (5 bases each). Trimming took off 2 bases at V and 6 bases at J, with 17 bases between the two ends. The CDR3 totals 15 residues. CDR1 and CDR2 from the germline V gene are PRHDT and FYEKMQ (reference sequence). The CDR3 loop is CASSLSDRDPFEQYF. CDR3 nucleotides: TGTGCCAGCAGCTTAAGCGACCGGGACCCCTTCGAGCAGTACTTC.

Concerning this clone: Other DNA sequences in this sample translate to the same CDR3. This chain links TRBV27 with TRBJ2-1; unclear D gene. In germline, CDR1 is MNHEY, CDR2 SMNVEV (reference sequence). V shed 3 bases and J shed 3 bases, with 6 bases lying between them. The CDR3 sequence is 13 residues long. The CDR3 region has the DNA TGTGCCAGCAGTTTTGGGGTCTACAATGAGCAGTTCTTC. Protein sequence: CASSFGVYNEQFF.

The CDR3 loop reads CASSQDWGAGTGVYEQYF. The CDR3 DNA sequence: TGCGCCAGCAGCCAAGATTGGGGGGCCGGGACAGGGGTCTACGAGCAGTACTTC. The rearrangement joins TRBV4-1 to TRBJ2-7, with 10 nucleotides matching TRBD1. From germline, CDR1 is MGHRA and CDR2 YSYEKL. This CDR3 is 18 amino acids long. V lost 0 bases and J lost 3; bases outside the gene matches: 11.

The chain joins TRBV4-1 to TRBJ1-5, with D possibly matching TRBD1 (5 bases). V shed 3 bases and J shed 4 bases, with 13 bases lying between them. The CDR3 has 15 amino acids. Germline CDR1 reads MGHRA; CDR2 reads YSYEKL. In DNA form, the CDR3 reads TGCGCCAGCAGCCAGGTTTTGGGGGGGAATCAGCCCCAGCATTTT. This translates into CASSQVLGGNQPQHF.

This clone appeared a single time. The chain combines TRBV7-9 with TRBJ2-7, with TRBD2 matching 13 bases. The CDR3 is 15 amino acids. Germline CDR1 reads SEHNR; CDR2 reads FQNEAQ (reference sequence). With 5 bases clipped from V and 4 bases from J, the junction kept 5 bases outside the gene matches. The CDR3 spells CASSPGTSGNYEQYF. CDR3 DNA sequence: TGTGCCAGCAGCCCCGGGACTAGCGGGAATTACGAGCAGTACTTC.

This chain links TRBV7-9 with TRBJ2-1, with D possibly matching TRBD2 (6 bases). In germline, CDR1 is SEHNR, CDR2 FQNEAQ (reference sequence). Trimming left V 5 bases short and J 0 bases short, with 14 bases between. The CDR3 loop spans 16 amino acids. CDR3 sequence reads: CASSRRSGSSYNEQFF. The CDR3 nucleotides read TGTGCCAGCAGCCGGAGATCCGGGAGCTCCTACAATGAGCAGTTCTTC.

This chain's CDR3 is CASRPKAGDEQYF. The CDR3 bases are TGTGCCAGCAGGCCAAAAGCGGGGGACGAGCAGTACTTC. The rearrangement joins TRBV7-9 to TRBJ2-7, with TRBD2 matching 8 bases. J gave up 5 bases and V 6 bases, and 6 bases lay outside the gene matches. Germline lookup yields CDR1 SEHNR and CDR2 FQNEAQ (reference sequence). The length of the CDR3 is 13 residues.

J is TRBJ2-1 and V is TRBV7-2; maybe TRBD2 (5 bases). From germline, CDR1 is SGHTA and CDR2 FQGNSA. This CDR3 has 17 amino acids. V gave up 1 base and J gave up 4 bases, with 17 bases separating them. CDR3 DNA sequence: TGTGCCAGCAGCTTAGACCTCGGGGATGAGGCGTACAATGAGCAGTTCTTC. Its translation is CASSLDLGDEAYNEQFF.